The 18 T cell receptor beta chains below all came from one sample that was sequenced in a study of tumor and adjacent non-tumor tissue in lung cancer. The template was RNA from unsorted bulk tissue. The library came from three nested PCR rounds adapted from ARM-PCR protocols. MiXCR, run by TCRdb on the multiplex PCR reads, gives a single entry per CDR3 protein. The sample has around 70,000 distinct CDR3 sequences, 60% to 75% seen once. The source material was lung tumor tissue. The receptors come from a man in his sixties with non-small cell lung cancer.

The chain carries TRBV20-1 and TRBJ2-5; TRBD1 is a possible D gene (5 bases). Germline values: CDR1 DFQATT, CDR2 SNEGSKA (reference sequence). The CDR3 runs 11 residues. The CDR3 here is CNATQEETQYF. Written as DNA, the CDR3 is TGCAATGCCACACAGGAAGAGACCCAGTACTTC.

To note about this clonotype: The junction departs from the called germline gene at one end, perhaps through a read error. This sequence joins TRBV5-5 and TRBJ2-2, with D hard to call. This CDR3 has 14 amino acids. CDR1 and CDR2 from the germline V gene are SGHKS and YYEKEE (reference sequence). CDR3 bases: TGTGCCAGCAGCAAGAATCAGAACACCCGGGAGCTGTTTTTT. Translation gives CASSKNQNTRELFF.

The chain uses TRBV29-1 and TRBJ2-3; D could derive from TRBD1 or TRBD2 (6 bases each). This CDR3 region has 14 residues. The germline V gene has CDR1 SQVTM and CDR2 ANQGSEA. Trimming left V 7 bases short and J 2 bases short, with 16 bases between. The CDR3: CSAGRGATTDTQYF. The CDR3 DNA sequence: TGCAGCGCTGGAAGGGGGGCCACCACAGATACGCAGTATTTT.

As to this clonotype: Given the absence of the conserved phenylalanine or tryptophan at the CDR3 end, a read error is likely. The chain recombines TRBV20-1 with TRBJ2-7, with a possible D match to TRBD2 (5 bases). Germline V CDR1 and CDR2: DFQATT, SNEGSKA (reference sequence). Trimming removed 7 bases at V and 7 bases at J, with 17 bases between. This CDR3 spans 12 amino acids. As DNA, the CDR3 is TGCAGTGGGCAAGCGTCAGCGGATGAGCAGTACTAC. It is translated as CSGQASADEQYY.

Comment on this clonotype: One end of the junction is discordant with germline, which a read error may explain. The J gene is TRBJ2-1, the V gene TRBV10-1, with 8 bases that match TRBD1. The CDR3 covers 17 residues. Germline V CDR1 and CDR2: WNHNN, SYGVQD (reference sequence). The CDR3 nucleotides are TGCGCCAGTAGTGAGTCGAGGCGCGAACAGGGGGTTGATGAGCAGTTCTTC. Protein sequence: CASSESRREQGVDEQFF.

Comment on this clonotype: A much larger clone lies one base from this, so it may be a read error. This chain uses TRBV20-1 with TRBJ2-2; a weak D match, TRBD1 (6 bases). Germline loops: CDR1 DFQATT, CDR2 SNEGSKA (reference sequence). V lost 6 bases and J 5 bases, leaving 19 bases between the germline ends. The CDR3 loop spans 15 amino acids. The CDR3 bases are TGCAGTGCGATCCCCGCGGACAGTAGGACCGGGGAGCTGTTTTTT. This codes for CSAIPADSRTGELFF.

A note on this clonotype: A read error may explain this, as a much larger clone is one base away. The rearrangement uses TRBV11-2 and TRBJ2-3; D unresolved. Germline V gene lookup returns CDR1 SGHAT and CDR2 FQNNGV. Trimming left V 0 bases short and J 7 bases short, with 11 bases between. CDR3 length: 14 residues. CDR3 sequence: CASSLDGPLNTQYF. DNA of the CDR3: TGTGCCAGCAGCTTAGATGGGCCTTTAAATACGCAGTATTTT.

This clonotype was detected only once. The chain couples TRBV6-5 to TRBJ2-7; tentative D call: TRBD2 (5 bases). CDR1 is MNHEY and CDR2 is SVGAGI in the germline V gene. CDR3 length: 15 residues. V lost 4 bases and J lost 3, with 16 bases in between. The CDR3 bases are TGTGCCAGCAGTTTTCAGACTAACGGGAACTACGAGCAGTACTTC. Its translation: CASSFQTNGNYEQYF.

This clonotype appeared once. The chain combines TRBV6-5 with TRBJ2-7; D gene unclear. Germline assignment: CDR1 MNHEY and CDR2 SVGAGI. Trimming removed 11 bases from V and 0 bases from J, with 17 bases in between. This CDR3 has 14 residues. The CDR3 DNA reads TGTGCCGGCGGTTACGAACAGAACTCCTACGAGCAGTACTTC. This sequence encodes CAGGYEQNSYEQYF.

With respect to this clonotype: The junction differs from germline at one of its ends, possibly a read error. The V gene is TRBV29-1, the J gene TRBJ1-1, with D perhaps matching TRBD1 (5 bases). This CDR3 comprises 13 residues. From germline, CDR1 is SQVTM and CDR2 ANQGSEA. CDR3 sequence: CSASAGADTEAFF. The DNA for the CDR3 is TGCAGCGCCTCGGCAGGTGCGGACACTGAAGCCTTCTTT.

As to this clonotype: A read error is possible here, since a much larger clone lies one base away. The chain uses TRBV2 and TRBJ2-3; D is ambiguous. The length of the CDR3 is 14 residues. CDR1 and CDR2 (germline): SNHLY, FYNNEI. V was trimmed by 7 bases and J by 3 bases, leaving 14 bases between them. CDR3 bases: TGTGCCAGCACTGTAAGCGCTCGGACAGATACGCAGTATTTT. It specifies CASTVSARTDTQYF.

Details on this clonotype: The junction differs from germline at one of its ends, possibly a read error. The chain carries TRBV20-1 and TRBJ2-2; TRBD1 agrees at 7 bases. The CDR3 covers 15 residues. Per germline, CDR1 DFQATT and CDR2 SNEGSKA (reference sequence). The CDR3 nucleotides are TGCAGTGCTCGTAGAGGGACAGAAAACATCGGGGAGCTGTTTTTT. It specifies CSARRGTENIGELFF.

Points on this clonotype: One end of the junction fails to match germline, which may point to a read error. The gene calls are TRBV6-1 and TRBJ1-1; no firm D call. Germline values: CDR1 MNHNS, CDR2 SASEGT. The CDR3 extends over 13 amino acids. The CDR3 DNA reads as TGTGCCAGCCGCGTCGTGGAGAACACTGAAGCTCTCTTT. Protein product: CASRVVENTEALF.

On this clonotype itself: A much bigger clone sits one base away, suggesting this may be a read error. The J gene is TRBJ1-2, the V gene TRBV19; D is perhaps TRBD1 (5 bases). Germline V lookup: CDR1 LNHDA, CDR2 SQIVND (reference sequence). The CDR3 loop spans 14 amino acids. The CDR3 region has the DNA TGTGCCAGTAGTATTTGGGACGGTAACTATGGCTGCACCTTC. This codes for CASSIWDGNYGCTF. The whole variable domain, remainder taken from reference TRBV19 and TRBJ1-2, is DGGITQSPKYLFRKEGQNVTLSCEQNLNHDAMYWYRQDPGQGLRLIYYSQIVNDFQKGDIAEGYSVSREKKESFPLTVTSAQKNPTAFYLCASSIWDGNYGCTFGSGTRLTVV.

As to this clonotype: Without the conserved terminal phenylalanine or tryptophan, this CDR3 likely stems from a read error. The chain employs TRBV6-6 and TRBJ1-3; the D is unclear. The V gene's germline CDR1 is MNHNY and CDR2 SVGAGI (reference sequence). This CDR3 has 14 residues. The V and J ends lost 2 bases and 3 bases respectively, with 8 bases between them. In nucleotides, the CDR3 is TGTGCCAGCAGTTACGGGCTTAATGGAAACACCATATATTCT. It specifies CASSYGLNGNTIYS.

Many counts were recorded for this clonotype. CDR3 residues: CSVRVGLSYGYTF. The CDR3 DNA follows: TGCAGCGTCCGAGTGGGTCTGAGCTATGGCTACACCTTC. The chain employs TRBV29-1 and TRBJ1-2; no clear D. From germline, CDR1 is SQVTM and CDR2 ANQGSEA. V lost 6 bases, J lost 4 bases, and 15 bases lay in between. The CDR3 has 13 amino acids.

This clonotype was counted once. Relative to the germline gene, one junction end is altered; a read error may explain this. The rearrangement joins TRBV6-5 to TRBJ1-1, with 7 bases lining up with TRBD1. The germline CDR1 and CDR2 sequences are MNHEY and SVGAGI. This CDR3 is 14 amino acids long. The CDR3 nucleotides are TGTGCCAGCGGTTACGACAGGGTAGGGACTGAAGCCTTCTTT. It encodes CASGYDRVGTEAFF.

A note on this clonotype: At one end the junction does not follow the germline gene, possibly because of a read error. The chain carries TRBV20-1 and TRBJ1-5; no clear D. Germline lookup yields CDR1 DFQATT and CDR2 SNEGSKA (reference sequence). This CDR3 is built from 14 residues. The CDR3 DNA reads as TGCAGTGCTTGTCGGGCTGATAGCAATCAGCTCCAGCATTTT. Its translation is CSACRADSNQLQHF.